This T cell receptor beta chain was sequenced for a study of cytomegalovirus exposure and HLA in healthy donors. Remarks on this clone: At the DNA level, this CDR3 is encoded by other sequences in the same sample as well.

V was clipped by 0 bases and J by 4 bases, with 4 bases between them. The CDR3 runs to 13 residues. In germline, CDR1 is SGHAT, CDR2 FQNNGV. Researchers ran the PCR with 60 Vbeta and 13 Jbeta primers. TCRdb's copy holds only in-frame clones and misses some; the assay was immunoSEQ multiplex PCR. Altogether fewer than 200,000 clones are present, 85% being singletons, with the ten largest covering 2% to 2.5%. This sequence was found in a man younger than 35 in good health and CMV-seropositive. V and J are TRBV11-2 and TRBJ1-5; D unclear. The specimen was PBMCs. The chain's CDR3 is CASSLDRNQPQHF. DNA of the CDR3: TGTGCCAGCAGCTTAGATCGGAATCAGCCCCAGCATTTT.